Described below is a single T cell receptor beta chain sequence and its context. Random-hexamer reverse transcription was applied to roughly 0.45 to 1 ug RNA. Across 54 Vbeta and 13 Jbeta, immunoSEQ multiplex PCR amplified TCR beta CDR3. TCRdb used MiXCR to reprocess the immunoSEQ multiplex PCR reads, holding one entry per CDR3 protein. The repertoire has approximately 130,000 distinct CDR3 sequences, around 94% of them found once; the top ten carry roughly 0.092%. This entry comes from a study of CD8 T cells in Susac syndrome. V gave up 5 bases and J gave up 6 bases; unmatched junction bases: 9. From germline, CDR1 is SGHRS and CDR2 YFSETQ. The CDR3 has 14 residues. The control group consisted of healthy donors matched for age and sex. Negative isolation yielded CD4+ and CD8+ T cells, and FACS enriched TEMRA cells.

The sequence came from a human donor in good health. The chain combines TRBV5-1 with TRBJ2-7; TRBD1 agrees at 9 bases. Sequencing was performed on CD4+ T cells from PBMCs. Here the CDR3 reads CASSSGTGSGEQYF. CDR3 DNA: TGCGCCAGCAGTTCCGGGACAGGGTCTGGCGAGCAGTACTTC.